The rows below give T cell receptor beta chains drawn from one sample of a study of blood T cell repertoires in COVID-19. Here immunoSEQ multiplex PCR was the method, and the copy in TCRdb shows in-frame clones only, minus some. The sample lists a few hundred thousand clones, approximately 90% seen once, with roughly 9.4% in the top ten. The sample comprised PBMCs or T cells enriched from blood (not recorded which). The receptor source for this set is a woman aged 45-65 years who had recovered from COVID-19. Each CDR3 is given with its conserved first and last residue. The D gene is left open where the match is weak. A clone size is listed for some rows: how often the clone was seen (once, few, many), or a class if it is expanded.

once | TRBJ1-1 | NA | TRBV4-1 | CASSSQGRGTEAFF | TGCGCCAGCAGCTCGCAGGGGAGGGGCACTGAAGCTTTCTTT
NA | TRBJ2-1 | TRBD2 | TRBV29-1 | CSVTTGTSGGRNEQFF | TGCAGCGTCACGACCGGGACTAGCGGGGGGAGGAATGAGCAGTTCTTC
once | TRBJ2-3 | TRBD2 | TRBV6-5 | CASSYRGGTDTQYF | TGTGCCAGCAGTTACCGGGGGGGGACAGATACGCAGTATTTT
NA | TRBJ1-2 | NA | TRBV19 | CATRGRTANGYTF | TGTGCCACCCGAGGCCGGACAGCTAATGGCTACACCTTC
once | TRBJ2-1 | TRBD1 | TRBV28 | CASSFYTGGEQFF | TGTGCCAGCAGTTTCTACACAGGGGGCGAGCAGTTCTTC
NA | TRBJ2-4 | TRBD1 | TRBV6-1 | CATQPGDRGSNIQYF | TGTGCCACCCAACCGGGGGACAGGGGGTCAAACATTCAGTACTTC
few | TRBJ1-5 | TRBD1 | TRBV7-8 | CASSPRIQGGYSNQPQHF | TGTGCCAGCAGCCCGCGCATACAGGGGGGGTATAGCAATCAGCCCCAGCATTTT
NA | TRBJ2-6 | TRBD1 | TRBV29-1 | CSVELDRGPGANVLTF | TGCAGCGTTGAACTGGACAGGGGGCCTGGGGCCAACGTCCTGACTTTC
NA | TRBJ1-1 | TRBD1 | TRBV7-6 | CASSPHWGQTLNTEAFF | TGTGCCAGCAGCCCACACTGGGGACAGACTCTGAACACTGAAGCTTTCTTT
NA | TRBJ1-2 | TRBD1 | TRBV3-1/TRBV3-2 | CASSQGQGDGGYTF | TGTGCCAGCAGCCAAGGACAGGGCGATGGAGGCTACACCTTC
once | TRBJ2-7 | NA | TRBV9 | CASSATASGAAGAKQYF | TGTGCCAGCAGCGCGACAGCCAGCGGGGCCGCGGGGGCAAAGCAGTACTTC
NA | TRBJ2-1 | NA | TRBV7-6 | CASSPEGTHDPWDNEQFF | TGTGCCAGCAGCCCCGAGGGGACACACGATCCATGGGACAATGAGCAGTTCTTC
NA | TRBJ1-1 | TRBD1 | TRBV18 | CASSPQTGVKAFF | TGTGCCAGCTCACCACAGACAGGGGTTAAAGCTTTCTTT
NA | TRBJ1-2 | NA | TRBV30 | CAWSSSLNYGYTF | TGTGCCTGGAGTAGTAGCCTTAACTATGGCTACACCTTC
NA | TRBJ2-7 | TRBD1 | TRBV2 | CASSGQGDDEQYF | TGTGCCAGCAGTGGACAGGGGGACGACGAGCAGTACTTC
NA | TRBJ2-1 | NA | TRBV4-1 | CASSQEDSDNEQFF | TGCGCCAGCAGCCAAGAGGACAGCGACAATGAGCAGTTCTTC
NA | TRBJ2-1 | NA | TRBV7-9 | CASLGLGSYNEQFF | TGTGCCAGCCTCGGGTTGGGCTCCTACAATGAGCAGTTCTTC
NA | TRBJ1-5 | NA | TRBV5-1 | CASSLDQNQPQHF | TGCGCCAGCAGCTTGGATCAGAATCAGCCCCAGCATTTT
NA | TRBJ1-6 | TRBD1 | TRBV4-1 | CASSQETGVGLSPLHF | TGCGCCAGCAGCCAAGAGACAGGGGTGGGCCTTTCACCCCTCCACTTT
NA | TRBJ1-2 | TRBD1 | TRBV18 | CASSAMDRGDYGYTF | TGTGCCAGCTCCGCCATGGACAGGGGGGACTATGGCTACACCTTC
NA | TRBJ2-3 | TRBD2 | TRBV6-4 | CASSIGRGGLSDTQYF | TGTGCCAGCAGTATCGGGCGGGGGGGCCTCTCGGATACGCAGTATTTT
NA | TRBJ2-5 | TRBD1 | TRBV11-1 | CASSLRRGQFQETQYF | TGTGCCAGCAGCTTACGAAGGGGGCAGTTTCAGGAGACCCAGTACTTC
NA | TRBJ2-5 | TRBD1 | TRBV7-8 | CASSTREGAGETQYF | TGTGCCAGCAGCACCCGTGAGGGGGCAGGAGAGACCCAGTACTTC
NA | TRBJ1-3 | NA | TRBV7-2 | CASSLAELISGNTIYF | TGTGCCAGCAGCTTAGCGGAGCTGATCTCTGGAAACACCATATATTTT
NA | TRBJ2-2 | NA | TRBV29-1 | CSVGRGTGTGELFF | TGCAGCGTTGGTCGAGGGACTGGCACCGGGGAGCTGTTTTTT
NA | TRBJ1-3 | NA | TRBV14 | CASSHFRGSGNTIYF | TGTGCCAGCAGCCATTTCAGGGGCTCTGGAAACACCATATATTTT
NA | TRBJ2-1 | NA | TRBV11-3 | CASSFPGVHNEQFF | TGTGCCAGCAGCTTTCCGGGGGTCCACAATGAGCAGTTCTTC
NA | TRBJ1-6 | NA | TRBV2 | CASSLSAGEGSPLHF | TGTGCCAGCAGCCTCTCGGCGGGGGAAGGGTCACCCCTCCACTTT
NA | TRBJ1-5 | NA | TRBV12-2 | CASRSGEGWCEAGDQPQHF | TGTGCAAGTCGCTCAGGGGAAGGGTGGTGTGAGGCGGGTGATCAGCCCCAGCATTTT
NA | TRBJ2-2 | NA | TRBV27 | CASSLGRGTGELFF | TGTGCCAGCAGTTTAGGAAGGGGCACCGGGGAGCTGTTTTTT
NA | TRBJ2-3 | NA | TRBV7-2 | CASTLDIGLAGGDTQYF | TGTGCCAGCACCCTAGATATCGGACTAGCAGGGGGGGATACGCAGTATTTT
NA | TRBJ1-4 | NA | TRBV2 | CASSPVTTNEKLFF | TGTGCCAGCAGCCCGGTTACAACTAATGAAAAACTGTTTTTT
few | TRBJ1-1 | NA | TRBV30 | CAYEVGQGTEAFF | TGTGCCTACGAGGTCGGGCAGGGAACTGAAGCTTTCTTT
NA | TRBJ1-5 | NA | TRBV2 | CASSEKGYQPQHF | TGTGCCAGCAGTGAGAAGGGGTACCAGCCCCAGCATTTT
NA | TRBJ2-5 | NA | TRBV30 | CAWSRGGVQETQYF | TGTGCCTGGAGTCGAGGGGGAGTCCAAGAGACCCAGTACTTC
few | TRBJ1-2 | NA | TRBV24-1 | CATSDGPQGGYTF | TGTGCCACCAGTGACGGGCCACAGGGAGGCTACACCTTC
NA | TRBJ1-1 | NA | TRBV6-5 | CASSRALNTEAFF | TGTGCCAGCAGCCGAGCATTGAACACTGAAGCTTTCTTT
few | TRBJ1-2 | TRBD1 | TRBV5-1 | CASSSSGTGGYGYTF | TGCGCCAGCAGCTCTTCCGGGACAGGGGGCTATGGCTACACCTTC
NA | TRBJ2-3 | NA | TRBV7-9 | CASTPRRGPTDTQYF | TGTGCCAGCACCCCACGCCGGGGTCCCACAGATACGCAGTATTTT